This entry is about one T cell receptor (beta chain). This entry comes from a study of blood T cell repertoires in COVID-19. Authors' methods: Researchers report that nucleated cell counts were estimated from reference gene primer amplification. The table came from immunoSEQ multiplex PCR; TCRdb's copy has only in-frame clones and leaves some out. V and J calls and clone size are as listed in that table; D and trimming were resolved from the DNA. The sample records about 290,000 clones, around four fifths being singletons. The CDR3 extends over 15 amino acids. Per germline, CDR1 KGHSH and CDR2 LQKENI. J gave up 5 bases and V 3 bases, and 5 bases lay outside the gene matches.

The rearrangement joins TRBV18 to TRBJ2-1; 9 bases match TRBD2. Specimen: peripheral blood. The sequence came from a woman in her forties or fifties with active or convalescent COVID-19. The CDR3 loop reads CASSPLPSGNNEQFF. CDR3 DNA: TGTGCCAGCTCACCCCTACCTAGCGGGAACAATGAGCAGTTCTTC. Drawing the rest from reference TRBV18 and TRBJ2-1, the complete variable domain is NAGVMQNPRHLVRRRGQEARLRCSPMKGHSHVYWYRQLPEEGLKFMVYLQKENIIDESGMPKERFSAEFPKEGPSILRIQQVVRGDSAAYFCASSPLPSGNNEQFFGPGTRLTVL.